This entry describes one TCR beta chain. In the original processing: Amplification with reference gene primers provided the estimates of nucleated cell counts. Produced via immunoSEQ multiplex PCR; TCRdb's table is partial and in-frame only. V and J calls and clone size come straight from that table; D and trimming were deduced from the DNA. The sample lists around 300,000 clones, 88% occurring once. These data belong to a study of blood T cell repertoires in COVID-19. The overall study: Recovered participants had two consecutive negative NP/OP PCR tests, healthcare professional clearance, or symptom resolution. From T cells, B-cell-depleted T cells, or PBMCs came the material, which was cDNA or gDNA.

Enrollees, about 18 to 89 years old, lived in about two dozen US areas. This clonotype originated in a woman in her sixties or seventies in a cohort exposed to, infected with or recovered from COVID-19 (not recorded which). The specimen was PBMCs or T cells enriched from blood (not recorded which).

The CDR3 DNA sequence: TGTGCCAGCAGCGAGAGGGCAGCTAATTCACCCCTCCACTTT. It yields the protein CASSERAANSPLHF. V and J are TRBV5-5 and TRBJ1-6; D gene unclear. The CDR3 sequence is 14 residues long. V dropped 4 bases and J dropped 6 bases, with 11 bases sitting between them. Germline V lookup: CDR1 SGHKS, CDR2 YYEKEE (reference sequence).